Here is one TCR beta chain with its context. The data were taken from a study of blood T cell repertoires in COVID-19. Study background: Sample material is recorded as cDNA or gDNA derived from T cells, B-cell-depleted T cells, or PBMCs.

As handled by the study authors: Nucleated cell number was recorded as an estimate derived from reference gene primer amplification. Assay: immunoSEQ multiplex PCR; the TCRdb copy retains only in-frame clones and omits some. V and J calls and clone size are given by that table; D and trimming were obtained from the DNA. The repertoire consists of about 35,000 clones, with roughly four fifths occurring once and the leading ten covering 16%. The clonotype comes from a human donor in a cohort sampled during active COVID-19. The sequenced material came from peripheral blood.

The CDR3 DNA follows: TGCGCCAGCAGCTTGGAGGGACAGAGAAATTCACCCCTCCACTTT. This encodes CASSLEGQRNSPLHF. The chain links TRBV5-1 to TRBJ1-6; 7 bases agree with TRBD1. Germline V CDR1 and CDR2: SGHRS, YFSETQ. This CDR3 has 15 residues. V lost 0 bases, J lost 7 bases, and 4 bases stayed unmatched. The whole variable domain, filled in from reference TRBV5-1 and TRBJ1-6, reads KAGVTQTPRYLIKTRGQQVTLSCSPISGHRSVSWYQQTPGQGLQFLFEYFSETQRNKGNFPGRFSGRQFSNSRSEMNVSTLELGDSALYLCASSLEGQRNSPLHFGNGTRLTVT.